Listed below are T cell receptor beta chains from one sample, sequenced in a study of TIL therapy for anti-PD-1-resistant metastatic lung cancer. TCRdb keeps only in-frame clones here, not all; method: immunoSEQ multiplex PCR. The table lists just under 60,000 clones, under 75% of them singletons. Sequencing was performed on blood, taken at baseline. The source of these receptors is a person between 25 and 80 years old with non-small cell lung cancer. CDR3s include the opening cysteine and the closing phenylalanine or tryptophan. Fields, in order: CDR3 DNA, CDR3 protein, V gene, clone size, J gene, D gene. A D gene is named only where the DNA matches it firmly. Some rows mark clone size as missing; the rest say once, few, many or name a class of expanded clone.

DNA: TGTGCCAGCAGCTTGGTGGGTAGCGGGGGGGTTGATGAGCAGTTCTTC
CDR3: CASSLVGSGGVDEQFF
V: TRBV5-6
size: .
J: TRBJ2-1
D: TRBD2

DNA: TGTGCCAGCAGCAAGGGACAGAGCTACGAGCAGTACTTC
CDR3: CASSKGQSYEQYF
V: TRBV9
size: few
J: TRBJ2-7
D: TRBD1

DNA: TGTGCCAGCAGCTTACGCGGGGGTCCTTGGTACTTC
CDR3: CASSLRGGPWYF
V: TRBV7-3
size: few
J: TRBJ2-7
D: TRBD2

DNA: TGTGCCAGTAGTCTCTGGGGACAGAGATATGGTGGCTACACCTTC
CDR3: CASSLWGQRYGGYTF
V: TRBV19
size: .
J: TRBJ1-2
D: TRBD1

DNA: TGTGCCTGGAAGGACCGGGGGCCCACAGATACGCAGTATTTT
CDR3: CAWKDRGPTDTQYF
V: TRBV30
size: .
J: TRBJ2-3
D: .

DNA: TGTGCCAGCAGTGTGACTAACACAGATACGCAGTATTTT
CDR3: CASSVTNTDTQYF
V: TRBV5-4
size: .
J: TRBJ2-3
D: .

DNA: TGTGCCAGCAGCGAGGAGAATGAAAAACTGTTTTTT
CDR3: CASSEENEKLFF
V: TRBV11-3
size: .
J: TRBJ1-4
D: .

DNA: TGTGCCAGCAGCTTTACAGGGGGCGCGTCGTTATTGAACACTGAAGCTTTCTTT
CDR3: CASSFTGGASLLNTEAFF
V: TRBV7-8
size: .
J: TRBJ1-1
D: TRBD1

DNA: TGTGCCAGCATCTCGACTAGCGGGGGGTACGAGCAGTACTTC
CDR3: CASISTSGGYEQYF
V: TRBV6-1
size: .
J: TRBJ2-7
D: TRBD2

DNA: TGTGCCAGCAGCCTTATGGTGGGCAATCAGCCCCAGCATTTT
CDR3: CASSLMVGNQPQHF
V: TRBV7-8
size: few
J: TRBJ1-5
D: .

DNA: TGTGCCAGCAGGACAGGGGATCAGCCCCAGCATTTT
CDR3: CASRTGDQPQHF
V: TRBV6-5
size: .
J: TRBJ1-5
D: TRBD1

DNA: TGTGCCAGCAGGGTGACTCCAGGGGGCACTGAAGCTTTCTTT
CDR3: CASRVTPGGTEAFF
V: TRBV2
size: .
J: TRBJ1-1
D: TRBD1

DNA: TGCGCCAGCAGGGGACGTATCGATGCGTACGAGCAGTACTTC
CDR3: CASRGRIDAYEQYF
V: TRBV5-1
size: .
J: TRBJ2-7
D: .

DNA: TGTGCCAGCAGCTTACTAGATAACGAGCAGTTCTTC
CDR3: CASSLLDNEQFF
V: TRBV5-6
size: .
J: TRBJ2-1
D: .

DNA: TGCAGCTGCTCTCAACAGGGGACTGGTGGAAACACCATATATTTT
CDR3: CSCSQQGTGGNTIYF
V: TRBV29-1
size: .
J: TRBJ1-3
D: TRBD1

DNA: TGTGCCAGCGGCGACCGCTGGATCGGTAACGGGGAGCTGTTTTTT
CDR3: CASGDRWIGNGELFF
V: TRBV6-1
size: once
J: TRBJ2-2
D: .

DNA: TGTGCCAGCAGATCCGACACTAGCAATCAGCCCCAGCATTTT
CDR3: CASRSDTSNQPQHF
V: TRBV6-6
size: .
J: TRBJ1-5
D: .

DNA: TGCGCCAGCAGCCAAATACCCCCCGGGACTAGCGGGAAAGAGACCCAGTACTTC
CDR3: CASSQIPPGTSGKETQYF
V: TRBV4-1
size: .
J: TRBJ2-5
D: TRBD2

DNA: TGTGCCAGCAGCCCCCGGGCAGGGTTTAACACCGGGGAGCTGTTTTTT
CDR3: CASSPRAGFNTGELFF
V: TRBV5-4
size: .
J: TRBJ2-2
D: .

DNA: TGTGCCAGCAGCTTAGAGTTCAGCTATGGCTACACCTTC
CDR3: CASSLEFSYGYTF
V: TRBV7-9
size: .
J: TRBJ1-2
D: .

DNA: TGCAGCGTTGCAGATTATGGCTACACCTTC
CDR3: CSVADYGYTF
V: TRBV29-1
size: .
J: TRBJ1-2
D: .

DNA: TGTGCCAGCAGTCCCCCGGGGGGCTCCACCGGGGAGCTGTTTTTT
CDR3: CASSPPGGSTGELFF
V: TRBV28
size: .
J: TRBJ2-2
D: .

DNA: TGCAGCGTTGAAGTCGGGACAGGGGGCAATCAGCCCCAGCATTTT
CDR3: CSVEVGTGGNQPQHF
V: TRBV29-1
size: .
J: TRBJ1-5
D: TRBD1

DNA: TGTGCCAGCAGCTCCGCGGGGACAACTAATGAAAAACTGTTTTTT
CDR3: CASSSAGTTNEKLFF
V: TRBV5-4
size: .
J: TRBJ1-4
D: .

DNA: TGTGCCAGCAGTTACTCGTCGGATTACTACGAGCAGTACTTC
CDR3: CASSYSSDYYEQYF
V: TRBV6-5
size: .
J: TRBJ2-7
D: .

DNA: TGTGCCAGCCGTCAGATGACAATCCACGAGCAGTACTTC
CDR3: CASRQMTIHEQYF
V: TRBV2
size: .
J: TRBJ2-7
D: .

DNA: TGTGCCACCCAGCGACTACCAGGGACCCAGTACTTC
CDR3: CATQRLPGTQYF
V: TRBV15
size: .
J: TRBJ2-5
D: .

DNA: TGTGCTAGTGGTTTGCCCCGGGGCCTAGGGGCCTACGAGCAGTACTTC
CDR3: CASGLPRGLGAYEQYF
V: TRBV12-5
size: .
J: TRBJ2-7
D: .

DNA: TGTGCAAGTCGCTTGTTCTCACTTTTGAACACTGAAGCTTTCTTT
CDR3: CASRLFSLLNTEAFF
V: TRBV12-2
size: .
J: TRBJ1-1
D: .

DNA: TGCAGCGTTGACAGGGGGTCAGATACGCAGTATTTT
CDR3: CSVDRGSDTQYF
V: TRBV29-1
size: .
J: TRBJ2-3
D: TRBD1

DNA: TGCGCCAGTTCCCAGGGTTCTAATGAAAAACTGTTTTTT
CDR3: CASSQGSNEKLFF
V: TRBV5-1
size: few
J: TRBJ1-4
D: .

DNA: TGTGCCAGCAGTGGGAGGACTAGCGGGGCCGGTGGGGTGGATACGCAGTATTTT
CDR3: CASSGRTSGAGGVDTQYF
V: TRBV2
size: .
J: TRBJ2-3
D: TRBD2

DNA: TGTGCCTGGAGAGCCACTCTAGCCATCGGGGAGCTGTTTTTT
CDR3: CAWRATLAIGELFF
V: TRBV30
size: once
J: TRBJ2-2
D: .

DNA: TGTGCCAGCAGCTGGGTTAGTTGGGAGCAGTACTTC
CDR3: CASSWVSWEQYF
V: TRBV7-9
size: .
J: TRBJ2-7
D: .

DNA: TGTGCCAGCAGTTTAGCACTAGCGGGGACCACAGATACGCAGTATTTT
CDR3: CASSLALAGTTDTQYF
V: TRBV27
size: .
J: TRBJ2-3
D: TRBD2

DNA: TGCGCCAGCAGCCCGCCCCAGGGAGACTCTGGAAACACCATATATTTT
CDR3: CASSPPQGDSGNTIYF
V: TRBV5-1
size: .
J: TRBJ1-3
D: .

DNA: TGTGCCAGCCAACAGCAGCCTTCAGATACGCAGTATTTT
CDR3: CASQQQPSDTQYF
V: TRBV5-6
size: .
J: TRBJ2-3
D: .

DNA: TGTGCCAGCTCACCGTGGGCACTCCGGGTTCAAGAGACCCAGTACTTC
CDR3: CASSPWALRVQETQYF
V: TRBV18
size: .
J: TRBJ2-5
D: .

DNA: TGTGCCAGCAGTTCGATGACGGGGGGGCCGGAGACCCAGTACTTC
CDR3: CASSSMTGGPETQYF
V: TRBV28
size: .
J: TRBJ2-5
D: TRBD2

DNA: TGTGCCAGCAGCATCGGCCTGCGTCCTTGGGACGAGCAGTACTTC
CDR3: CASSIGLRPWDEQYF
V: TRBV21-1
size: .
J: TRBJ2-7
D: .

DNA: TGTGCCAGCAACTATCCCTATAGGGATATAATGAACACTGAAGCTTTCTTT
CDR3: CASNYPYRDIMNTEAFF
V: TRBV21-1
size: once
J: TRBJ1-1
D: .

DNA: TGTGCCAGCAGCTTGGATTCGTCGGGACCCAGTGCAACTAATGAAAAACTGTTTTTT
CDR3: CASSLDSSGPSATNEKLFF
V: TRBV5-5
size: .
J: TRBJ1-4
D: .